This entry describes one TCR beta chain. Its target is unknown. Treatment indicated: about 20 received Ad26.COV2.S at low or high dose, single or two shots; 5 received placebo; per-sample allocation not given. Sampling occurred on day 63 after the first vaccine or placebo injection. Ad26.COV2.S expressed prefusion-stabilized spike from the original Wuhan strain. Produced via immunoSEQ multiplex PCR; TCRdb's table is partial and in-frame only. The profile shows roughly 420,000 clones, roughly 90% of them singletons. CDR1 and CDR2 (germline): KGHDR, SFDVKD. The V gene end was trimmed by 5 bases and the J gene end by 0 bases; junction bases not matched to a gene: 6. The CDR3 totals 17 residues. These data belong to a study of Ad26.COV2.S vaccination and SARS-CoV-2 variants. General observations from the study: Vaccine recipients posted higher spike-specific TCR breadth than their placebo counterparts.

The sequence derives from a person aged 18-60 years who received the Ad26.COV2.S COVID-19 vaccine or a placebo. The V call is TRBV24-1, the J call TRBJ2-5; 12 bases map to TRBD2. Sequenced here: peripheral blood, sampled in a trial of Ad26.COV2.S vaccine versus placebo. The CDR3 reads CATSGRTSGVHQETQYF. For the CDR3, the DNA is TGTGCCACCAGTGGACGGACTAGCGGGGTCCACCAAGAGACCCAGTACTTC.